These 14 T cell receptor beta chains were all obtained from the same sample, sequenced in a study of early T cells in non-severe SARS-CoV-2 infection. TCRdb recomputed calls from the 5' RACE reads with MiXCR, one row per CDR3 protein. The sample records tens of thousands of distinct CDR3 sequences, 14% to 15% being singletons. What was sequenced was whole blood. The source of these receptors is an adult who was a healthcare worker with PCR-confirmed SARS-CoV-2 infection or an uninfected control (not recorded which).

This chain uses TRBV7-6 with TRBJ1-4; D ambiguous. Looked up from germline, CDR1 is SGHVS and CDR2 is FNYEAQ. The CDR3 runs 15 residues. Trimming removed 0 bases at V and 1 base at J, with 6 bases between. The CDR3 spells CASSLATGTNEKLFF. The CDR3 nucleotides read TGTGCCAGCAGCTTAGCTACGGGAACTAATGAAAAACTGTTTTTT.

V usage is TRBV27 and J usage is TRBJ2-3; possible D gene TRBD2, 5 bases. V was cut by 0 bases and J by 5 bases, with 9 bases left in between. In germline, CDR1 is MNHEY, CDR2 SMNVEV (reference sequence). There are 14 residues in the CDR3. The CDR3 DNA reads as TGTGCCAGCAGTTTATCGAGGGCAGAAGATACGCAGTATTTT. Translation: CASSLSRAEDTQYF.

The gene calls are TRBV15 and TRBJ2-7; D unclear. Germline values: CDR1 LNHNV, CDR2 YYDKDF (reference sequence). The CDR3 totals 10 residues. V was shortened by 0 bases and J by 10 bases, with 4 bases between the two germline ends. CDR3 loop: CATSRDTQYV. CDR3 bases: TGTGCCACCAGCAGAGATACCCAGTACGTC.

V gene TRBV7-6 combines with J gene TRBJ2-7, with 7 bases aligning to TRBD2. This CDR3 region has 14 residues. With 7 bases clipped from V and 5 bases from J, the junction kept 11 bases outside the gene matches. Germline values: CDR1 SGHVS, CDR2 FNYEAQ. CDR3 region: CASNRGDLGDEQYV. Written as DNA, the CDR3 is TGTGCCAGCAATCGGGGGGATCTCGGGGACGAGCAGTACGTC.

This clonotype was detected only a few times. As DNA, the CDR3 is TGTGCCAGCAGCTTAGTTTTCGGACTAGCGGGGGGGCACAATGAGCAGTTCTTC. Translated, it gives CASSLVFGLAGGHNEQFF. The chain carries TRBV11-2 and TRBJ2-1; 15 nucleotides line up with TRBD2. J gave up 5 bases and V 1 base, and 6 bases lay outside the gene matches. CDR1 is SGHAT and CDR2 is FQNNGV in the germline V gene. This CDR3 comprises 18 residues.

CDR3 sequence: CASAHSGGITEAFF. The DNA of the CDR3 is TGTGCCAGTGCTCATTCGGGCGGTATCACTGAAGCTTTCTTT. The chain recombines TRBV28 with TRBJ1-1; D is unclear. The CDR3 is made up of 14 amino acids. V was pared by 9 bases and J by 4 bases, with 18 bases between. CDR1 and CDR2 from the germline V gene are MDHEN and SYDVKM.

The chain carries TRBV27 and TRBJ2-3; 7 positions agree with TRBD1. CDR1 MNHEY and CDR2 SMNVEV come from the germline V gene (reference sequence). Germline trimming cut 4 bases from V and 5 bases from J; bases unmatched to any gene: 9. The CDR3 contains 15 residues. The CDR3 nucleotides read TGTGCCAGCAGTTGGCTGACAGGGTTAGGAGATACGCAGTATTTT. It translates to CASSWLTGLGDTQYF.

This clonotype was detected a few times. The chain has TRBV5-6 and TRBJ2-1; TRBD2 aligns across 12 bases. CDR3 length: 15 amino acids. After removal of 4 bases from V and 7 bases from J, the junction contained 6 bases not matched to a gene. The germline V gene has CDR1 SGHDT and CDR2 YYEEEE. The CDR3 loop reads CASSPGLAGGNEQFF. CDR3 in DNA: TGTGCCAGCAGCCCGGGACTAGCGGGCGGTAATGAGCAGTTCTTC.

This clonotype came up many times. The V and J genes are TRBV20-1 and TRBJ1-3; possible D gene TRBD1, 5 bases. The CDR3 extends over 16 amino acids. The V and J ends lost 0 bases and 0 bases respectively, with 12 bases between them. CDR1 and CDR2 (germline): DFQATT, SNEGSKA (reference sequence). CDR3 coding DNA: TGCAGTGCTAGAGACGGGAGCAGGGCCTCTGGAAACACCATATATTTT. This translates into CSARDGSRASGNTIYF.

CDR3 nucleotides: TGTGCCAGCTCACCACCTTCCGGGAGAGAGACCCAGTACTTC. Translation: CASSPPSGRETQYF. V is TRBV18 and J is TRBJ2-5, with TRBD2 as a possible D gene (6 bases). The germline V and J ends were trimmed by 0 bases and 4 bases, with 9 bases remaining between them. CDR3 size: 14 residues. CDR1 is KGHSH, CDR2 LQKENI, per germline.

The chain is built from TRBV2 and TRBJ2-1, with unresolved D. Germline CDR1 reads SNHLY; CDR2 reads FYNNEI. The V end lost 4 bases, the J end lost 8 bases, and 12 bases lay between the germline ends. The CDR3 has 13 amino acids. CDR3 DNA: TGTGCCAGCAGTGGTACCGCCCTCGATGAGCAGTTCTTC. It translates to CASSGTALDEQFF.

The V call is TRBV12-3 or TRBV12-4, the J call TRBJ2-3, with D uncertain. The V gene lost 8 bases and the J gene lost 3 bases, with 18 bases spanning the gap. The CDR3 loop spans 15 amino acids. The CDR3 spells CASGPLPVATDTQYF. The CDR3 DNA reads as TGTGCCAGCGGGCCACTTCCGGTGGCAACAGATACGCAGTATTTT.

This clonotype was observed a few times. The chain uses TRBV5-6 and TRBJ2-4; 7 bases agree with TRBD1. V shed 3 bases, J shed 2 bases, and the junction held 8 bases outside the gene matches. This CDR3 is 16 amino acids long. The germline gives CDR1 SGHDT, CDR2 YYEEEE. Written as DNA, the CDR3 is TGTGCCAGCAGCTCCATCGGCAGGGGGACCAAAAACATTCAGTACTTC. It specifies CASSSIGRGTKNIQYF.

The chain employs TRBV7-7 and TRBJ1-2, with a possible D match to TRBD1 (5 bases). The V end was cut by 4 bases, the J end by 3 bases, with 12 bases between. The CDR3 is made up of 14 amino acids. Germline V CDR1 and CDR2: SSHAT, FNYEAQ (reference sequence). CDR3 sequence: CASSSYRDHYGYTF. In nucleotides, the CDR3 is TGTGCCAGCAGCTCGTACCGGGACCACTATGGCTACACCTTC.